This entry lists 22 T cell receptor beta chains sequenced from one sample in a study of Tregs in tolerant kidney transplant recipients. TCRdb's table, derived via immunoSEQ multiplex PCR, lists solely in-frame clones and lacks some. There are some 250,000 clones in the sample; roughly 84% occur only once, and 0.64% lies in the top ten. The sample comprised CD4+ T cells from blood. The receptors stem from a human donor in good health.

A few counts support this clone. CDR3 nucleotide sequence: TGCAGCGTTGACAGGGGGCGGCCCCAGCAAGAGACCCAGTACTTC. Translated, it gives CSVDRGRPQQETQYF. The chain uses TRBV29-1 and TRBJ2-5; 8 bases fit TRBD1. CDR3 length: 15 amino acids. V was clipped by 3 bases and J by 2 bases; unmatched bases: 8. Per the germline V gene, CDR1 is SQVTM and CDR2 is ANQGSEA.

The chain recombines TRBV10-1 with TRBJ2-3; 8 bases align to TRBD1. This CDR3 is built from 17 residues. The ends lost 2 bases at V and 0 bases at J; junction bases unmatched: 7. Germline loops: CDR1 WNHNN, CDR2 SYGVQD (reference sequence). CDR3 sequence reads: CASSEGGQGFSTDTQYF. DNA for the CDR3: TGCGCCAGCAGTGAGGGCGGACAGGGCTTTAGCACAGATACGCAGTATTTT.

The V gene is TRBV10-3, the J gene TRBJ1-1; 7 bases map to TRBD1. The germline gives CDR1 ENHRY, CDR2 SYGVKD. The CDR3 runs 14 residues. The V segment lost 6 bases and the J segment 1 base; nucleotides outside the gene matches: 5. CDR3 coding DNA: TGTGCCATCAGGGGGACAGATAAGAACACTGAAGCTTTCTTT. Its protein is CAIRGTDKNTEAFF.

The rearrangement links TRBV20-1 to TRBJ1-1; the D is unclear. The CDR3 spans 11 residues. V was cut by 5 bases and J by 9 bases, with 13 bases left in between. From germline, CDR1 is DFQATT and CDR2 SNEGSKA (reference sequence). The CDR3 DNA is TGCAGTGCTCCCGTACAGTTGCAAGCTTTCTTT. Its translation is CSAPVQLQAFF.

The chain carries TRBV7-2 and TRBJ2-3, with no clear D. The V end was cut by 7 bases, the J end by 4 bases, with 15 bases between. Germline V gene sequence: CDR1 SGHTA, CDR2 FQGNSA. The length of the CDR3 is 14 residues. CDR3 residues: CASIRPWMADTQYF. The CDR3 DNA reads TGTGCCAGCATCCGCCCTTGGATGGCAGATACGCAGTATTTT.

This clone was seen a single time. The chain's CDR3 is CASSVAGVSETQYF. The CDR3 coding sequence is TGTGCCAGCAGCGTAGCAGGGGTTTCAGAGACCCAGTACTTC. The chain has TRBV5-4 and TRBJ2-5; a weak D match, TRBD1 (6 bases). V gave up 4 bases and J gave up 4 bases, with 14 bases separating them. There are 14 residues in the CDR3. Germline-derived CDR1 and CDR2 are SGHNT and YYREEE (reference sequence).

This CDR3 reads CASSIAGVSSGELFF. The DNA of the CDR3 is TGTGCCAGTAGTATAGCTGGAGTATCGTCCGGGGAGCTGTTTTTT. The rearrangement links TRBV19 to TRBJ2-2; D gene unclear. This CDR3 comprises 15 residues. CDR1 and CDR2 from the germline V gene are LNHDA and SQIVND (reference sequence). The V end lost 1 base, the J end lost 6 bases, and 12 bases lay between the germline ends.

CDR3 bases: TGTGCCAGCAGCTTAGGGGACAGGCCTAACTCCTACGAGCAGTACTTC. This sequence encodes CASSLGDRPNSYEQYF. This rearrangement joins TRBV7-9 to TRBJ2-7; 8 nucleotides line up with TRBD1. The germline gives CDR1 SEHNR, CDR2 FQNEAQ (reference sequence). This CDR3 comprises 16 residues. V was pared by 1 base and J by 0 bases, with 5 bases of the junction left unmatched.

The CDR3 nucleotides read TGTGCCAGCAGTGGGGACCTGAACACTGAAGCTTTCTTT. Translating it yields CASSGDLNTEAFF. The rearrangement links TRBV6-6 to TRBJ1-1; TRBD1 might be the D (5 bases). Germline CDR1 is MNHNY and CDR2 is SVGAGI (reference sequence). V was cut by 5 bases and J by 0 bases, with 7 bases left in between. The CDR3 covers 13 residues.

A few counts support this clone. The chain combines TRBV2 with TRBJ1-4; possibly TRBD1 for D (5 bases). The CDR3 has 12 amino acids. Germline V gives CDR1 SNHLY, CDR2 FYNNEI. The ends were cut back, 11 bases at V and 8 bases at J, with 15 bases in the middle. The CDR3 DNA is TGTGCCGGGGGTTACACCAGCGAAAAACTGTTTTTT. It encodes CAGGYTSEKLFF.

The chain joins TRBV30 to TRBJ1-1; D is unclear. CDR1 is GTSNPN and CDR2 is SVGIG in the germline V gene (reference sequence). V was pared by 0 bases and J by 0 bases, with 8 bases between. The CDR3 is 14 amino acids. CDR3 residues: CAWSVQLMNTEAFF. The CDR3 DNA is TGTGCCTGGAGTGTACAACTAATGAACACTGAAGCTTTCTTT.

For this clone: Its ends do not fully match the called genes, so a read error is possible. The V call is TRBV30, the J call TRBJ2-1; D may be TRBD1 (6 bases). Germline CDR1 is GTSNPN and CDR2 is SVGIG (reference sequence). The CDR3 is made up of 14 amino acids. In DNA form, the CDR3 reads TGTGCCTGGAAACGTCAGGGGTCCTTCAATGAGCAGTTCTTC. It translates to CAWKRQGSFNEQFF.

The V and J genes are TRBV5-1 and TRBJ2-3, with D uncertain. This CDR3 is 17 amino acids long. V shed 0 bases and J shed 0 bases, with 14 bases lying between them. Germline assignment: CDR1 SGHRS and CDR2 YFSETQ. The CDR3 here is CASSLELLVRSTDTQYF. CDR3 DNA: TGCGCCAGCAGCTTGGAGTTATTAGTTCGGAGCACAGATACGCAGTATTTT. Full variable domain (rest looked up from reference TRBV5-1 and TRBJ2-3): KAGVTQTPRYLIKTRGQQVTLSCSPISGHRSVSWYQQTPGQGLQFLFEYFSETQRNKGNFPGRFSGRQFSNSRSEMNVSTLELGDSALYLCASSLELLVRSTDTQYFGPGTRLTVL.

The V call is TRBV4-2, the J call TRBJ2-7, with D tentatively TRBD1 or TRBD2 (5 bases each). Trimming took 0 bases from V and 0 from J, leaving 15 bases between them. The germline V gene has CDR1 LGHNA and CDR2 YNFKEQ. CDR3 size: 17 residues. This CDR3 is CASSQDGARGPSYEQYF. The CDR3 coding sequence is TGTGCCAGCAGCCAAGATGGGGCCCGGGGCCCCTCCTACGAGCAGTACTTC.

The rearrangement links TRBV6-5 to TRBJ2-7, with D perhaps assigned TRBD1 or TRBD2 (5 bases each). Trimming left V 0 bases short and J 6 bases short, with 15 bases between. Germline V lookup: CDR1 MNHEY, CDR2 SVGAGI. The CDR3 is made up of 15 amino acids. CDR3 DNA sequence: TGTGCCAGCAGTTACTCAAACCGGGGCCTCAGCGAGCAGTACTTC. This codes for CASSYSNRGLSEQYF.

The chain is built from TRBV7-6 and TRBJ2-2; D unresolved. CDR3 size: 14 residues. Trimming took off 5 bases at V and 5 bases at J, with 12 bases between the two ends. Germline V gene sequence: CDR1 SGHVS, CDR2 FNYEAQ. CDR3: CASSQAAVTGELFF. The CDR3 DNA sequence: TGTGCCAGCAGCCAGGCGGCAGTGACCGGGGAGCTGTTTTTT.

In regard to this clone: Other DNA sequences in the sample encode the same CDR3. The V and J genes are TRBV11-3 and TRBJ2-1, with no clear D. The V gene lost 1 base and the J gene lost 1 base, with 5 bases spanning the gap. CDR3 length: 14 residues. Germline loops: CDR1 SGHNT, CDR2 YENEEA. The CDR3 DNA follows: TGTGCCAGCAGCTTAGGCGGTTCCTACAATGAGCAGTTCTTC. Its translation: CASSLGGSYNEQFF.

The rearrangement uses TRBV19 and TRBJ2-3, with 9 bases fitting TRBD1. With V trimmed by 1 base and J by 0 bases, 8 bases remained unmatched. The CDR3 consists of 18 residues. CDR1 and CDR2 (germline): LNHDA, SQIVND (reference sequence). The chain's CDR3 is CASSIVWGTGKSTDTQYF. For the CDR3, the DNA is TGTGCCAGTAGTATAGTGTGGGGGACAGGGAAGAGCACAGATACGCAGTATTTT.

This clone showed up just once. DNA of the CDR3: TGTGCCAGCAGGGACACGTCCACAGATACGCAGTATTTT. Its protein is CASRDTSTDTQYF. The J gene is TRBJ2-3, the V gene TRBV6-1; maybe TRBD1 (5 bases). Germline V lookup: CDR1 MNHNS, CDR2 SASEGT. CDR3 length: 13 amino acids. Trimming took off 6 bases at V and 2 bases at J, with 9 bases between the two ends.

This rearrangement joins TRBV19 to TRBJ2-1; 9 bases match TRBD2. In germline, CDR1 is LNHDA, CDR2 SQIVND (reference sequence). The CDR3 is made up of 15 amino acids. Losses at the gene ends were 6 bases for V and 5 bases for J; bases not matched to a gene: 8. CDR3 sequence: CASSPSGGSNNEQFF. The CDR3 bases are TGTGCCAGTAGCCCGAGCGGGGGGAGCAACAATGAGCAGTTCTTC.

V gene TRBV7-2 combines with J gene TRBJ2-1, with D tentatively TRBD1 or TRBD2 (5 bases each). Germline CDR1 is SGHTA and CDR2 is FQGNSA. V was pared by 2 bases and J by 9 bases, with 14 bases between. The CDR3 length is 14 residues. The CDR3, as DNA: TGTGCCAGCAGCTTACGGACACAAGGGAGTGAGCAGTTCTTC. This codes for CASSLRTQGSEQFF. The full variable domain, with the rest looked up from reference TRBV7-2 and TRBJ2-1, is GAGVSQSPSNKVTEKGKDVELRCDPISGHTALYWYRQSLGQGLEFLIYFQGNSAPDKSGLPSDRFSAERTGGSVSTLTIQRTQQEDSAVYLCASSLRTQGSEQFFGPGTRLTVL.

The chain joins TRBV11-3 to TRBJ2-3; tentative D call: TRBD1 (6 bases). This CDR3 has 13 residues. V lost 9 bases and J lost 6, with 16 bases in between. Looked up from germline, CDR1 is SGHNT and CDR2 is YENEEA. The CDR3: CASSRRGSDTQYF. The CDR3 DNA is TGTGCCAGTTCTCGAAGGGGGTCGGATACGCAGTATTTT.